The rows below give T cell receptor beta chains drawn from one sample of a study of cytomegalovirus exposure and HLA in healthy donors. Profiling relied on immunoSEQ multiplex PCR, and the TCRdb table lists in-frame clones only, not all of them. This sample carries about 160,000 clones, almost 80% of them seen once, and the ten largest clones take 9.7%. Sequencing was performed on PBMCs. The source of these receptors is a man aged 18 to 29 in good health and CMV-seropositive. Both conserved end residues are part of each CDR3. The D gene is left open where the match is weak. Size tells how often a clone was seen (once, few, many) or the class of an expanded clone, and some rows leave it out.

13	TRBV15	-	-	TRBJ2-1	TGTGCCACCAGCAGAGATACTAGCTATGAGCAGTTCTTC	CATSRDTSYEQFF
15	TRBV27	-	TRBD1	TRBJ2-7	TGTGCCAGCAGTTCAAACAGGGGGAGCTCCTACGAGCAGTACTTC	CASSSNRGSSYEQYF
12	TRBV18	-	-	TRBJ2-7	TGTGCCAGCTCACCTCCCGCCTACGAGCAGTACTTC	CASSPPAYEQYF
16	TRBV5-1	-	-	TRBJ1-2	TGCGCCAGCAGCTTGGCATTAGGACCCTCGTCGGGGGGCTACACCTTC	CASSLALGPSSGGYTF
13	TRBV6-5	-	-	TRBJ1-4	TGTGCCAGCAGCAGGGCAACTAATGAAAAACTGTTTTTT	CASSRATNEKLFF
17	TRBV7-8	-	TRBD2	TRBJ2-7	TGTGCCAGCAGCTTAAGACTAGCGGGAGGGCCGGACTACGAGCAGTACTTC	CASSLRLAGGPDYEQYF
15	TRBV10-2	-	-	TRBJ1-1	TGCGCCAGCAGTACAGGAGTTGGCTCAAACACTGAAGCTTTCTTT	CASSTGVGSNTEAFF
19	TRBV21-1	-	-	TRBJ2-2	TGTGCCAGCAGCAAAGCTTCTTCAGACAGCCCGTCAAAGGTCGGGGAGCTGTTTTTT	CASSKASSDSPSKVGELFF
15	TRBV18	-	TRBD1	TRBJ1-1	TGTGCCAGCTCACCACGGGACAGGGGGCACACTGAAGCTTTCTTT	CASSPRDRGHTEAFF
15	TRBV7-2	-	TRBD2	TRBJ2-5	TGTGCCAGCAGATCAGGACTAGCGGGAGTAGAGACCCAGTACTTC	CASRSGLAGVETQYF
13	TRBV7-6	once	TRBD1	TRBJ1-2	TGTGCCAGCAGCAAGACAGGGTACTATGGCTACACCTTC	CASSKTGYYGYTF
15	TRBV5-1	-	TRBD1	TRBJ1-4	TGCGCCAGCAGCTTGGCAGGGGGGACCAAAGAGAAACTGTTTTTT	CASSLAGGTKEKLFF
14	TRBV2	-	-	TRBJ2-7	TGTGCCAGCAGCCACCCGCCCCAGGCATACGAGCAGTACTTC	CASSHPPQAYEQYF
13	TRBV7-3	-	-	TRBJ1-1	TGTGCCAGCAGCTTAAGCGGGGGGCGTGAAGCTTTCTTT	CASSLSGGREAFF
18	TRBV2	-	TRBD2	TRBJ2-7	TGTGCCAGCAGTGAAGGACTAGCGGGAGGGCCCGCCTCCTACGAGCAGTACTTC	CASSEGLAGGPASYEQYF
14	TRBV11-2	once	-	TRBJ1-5	TGTGCCAGCAGCTTAGGCCAGGGAGGTCAGCCCCAGCATTTT	CASSLGQGGQPQHF
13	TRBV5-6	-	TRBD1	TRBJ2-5	TGTGCCAGCAGCCCGACAGGGTCTGGGACCCAGTACTTC	CASSPTGSGTQYF
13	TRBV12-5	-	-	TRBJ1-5	TGTGCTAGTGGTCCCGGGGGGAGTCAGCCCCAGCATTTT	CASGPGGSQPQHF
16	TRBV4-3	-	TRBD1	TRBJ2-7	TGCGCCAGCAGCCAAGACCAGACAGGGAGCTACTACGAGCAGTACTTC	CASSQDQTGSYYEQYF
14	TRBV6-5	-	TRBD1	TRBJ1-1	TGTGCCAGCAGTGACTCGACAGGGGTGACTGAAGCTTTCTTT	CASSDSTGVTEAFF
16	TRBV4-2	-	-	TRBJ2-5	TGTGCCAGCAGCCAAGGTGTAACAGTCGGCTCAGAGACCCAGTACTTC	CASSQGVTVGSETQYF
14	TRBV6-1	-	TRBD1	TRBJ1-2	TGTGCCAGCAGTGGTGACAGGGCGCTCTATGGCTACACCTTC	CASSGDRALYGYTF
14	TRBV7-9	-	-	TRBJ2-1	TGTGCCAGCAGCTTATCAACTAGCGAGGGGGGGCAGTTCTTC	CASSLSTSEGGQFF
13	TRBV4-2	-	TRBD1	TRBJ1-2	TGTGCCAGCAGCCAGGCCGGGACAGGAGGCTACACCTTC	CASSQAGTGGYTF
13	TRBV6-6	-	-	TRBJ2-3	TGTGCCGGAAAGGATAGCTCCGGGGATACGCAGTATTTT	CAGKDSSGDTQYF
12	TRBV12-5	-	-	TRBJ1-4	TGTGCTAGCGGGACAACTAATGAAAAACTGTTTTTT	CASGTTNEKLFF
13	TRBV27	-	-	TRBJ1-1	TGTGCCAGCAGCATAGGGGCGATCACTGAAGCTTTCTTT	CASSIGAITEAFF
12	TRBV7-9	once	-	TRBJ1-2	TGTGCCAGCAGCTTTGGAGATTATGGCTACACCTTC	CASSFGDYGYTF
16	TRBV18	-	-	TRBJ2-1	TGTGCCAGCTCACCCTATCGACAGTTTCCCTACAATGAGCAGTTCTTC	CASSPYRQFPYNEQFF
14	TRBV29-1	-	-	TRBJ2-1	TGCAGCTCAACAGTAGTGGGGGGATACAATGAGCAGTTCTTC	CSSTVVGGYNEQFF
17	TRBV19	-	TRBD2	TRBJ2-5	TGTGCCAGTAGTACCCTAGCGGGAGGGCGACACGGAGAGACCCAGTACTTC	CASSTLAGGRHGETQYF
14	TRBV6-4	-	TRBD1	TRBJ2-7	TGTGCCAGCAGTGACTCGAGACAGGGGTACGAGCAGTACTTC	CASSDSRQGYEQYF
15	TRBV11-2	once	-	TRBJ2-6	TGTGCCAGCAGCTCACAGGGTTCTGGGGCCAACGTCCTGACTTTC	CASSSQGSGANVLTF
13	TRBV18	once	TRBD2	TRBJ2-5	TGTGCCAGCTCACCGGGACTAGCGGAGACCCAGTACTTC	CASSPGLAETQYF
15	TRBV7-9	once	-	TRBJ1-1	TGTGCCAGCAGCTCTAGCGGGGCAATGAACACTGAAGCTTTCTTT	CASSSSGAMNTEAFF
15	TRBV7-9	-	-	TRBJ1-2	TGTGCCAGCAGCTTAGTCGGGGTCGTACACTATGGCTACACCTTC	CASSLVGVVHYGYTF
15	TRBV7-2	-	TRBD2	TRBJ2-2	TGTGCCAGCTATGGGGCGGGACTAGCGGGCGGGGAGCTGTTTTTT	CASYGAGLAGGELFF
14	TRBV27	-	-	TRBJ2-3	TGTGCCAGCAGGTCGGCGGAGGACACAGATACGCAGTATTTT	CASRSAEDTDTQYF
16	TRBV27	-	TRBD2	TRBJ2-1	TGTGCCAGCAGTTTGTCTGCGGGAGATAACTACAATGAGCAGTTCTTC	CASSLSAGDNYNEQFF
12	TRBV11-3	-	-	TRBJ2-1	TGTGCCAGCAGCTTAGGGCTCAATGAGCAGTTCTTC	CASSLGLNEQFF
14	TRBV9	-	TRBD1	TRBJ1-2	TGTGCCAGCAGCGGCACGCGGACAGGGGGTGGCTACACCTTC	CASSGTRTGGGYTF